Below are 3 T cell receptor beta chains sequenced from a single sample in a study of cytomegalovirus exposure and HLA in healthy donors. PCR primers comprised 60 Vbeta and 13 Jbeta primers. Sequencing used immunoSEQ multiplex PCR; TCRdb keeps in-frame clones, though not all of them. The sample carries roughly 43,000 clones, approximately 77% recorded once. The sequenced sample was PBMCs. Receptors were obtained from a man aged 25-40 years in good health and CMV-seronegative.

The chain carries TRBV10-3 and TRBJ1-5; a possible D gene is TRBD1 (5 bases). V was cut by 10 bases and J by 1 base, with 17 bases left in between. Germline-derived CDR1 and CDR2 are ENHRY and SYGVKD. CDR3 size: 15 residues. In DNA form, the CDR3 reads TGTGCCACAGGGTTTGGCGACACAAGCAATCAGCCCCAGCATTTT. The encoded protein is CATGFGDTSNQPQHF.

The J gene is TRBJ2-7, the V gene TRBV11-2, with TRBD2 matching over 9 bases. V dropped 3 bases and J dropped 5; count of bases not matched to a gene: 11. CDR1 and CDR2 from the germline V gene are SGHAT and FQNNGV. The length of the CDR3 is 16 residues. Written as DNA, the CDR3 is TGTGCCAGCAGCTTCGCCTTTAGCGGGAGTCACAACGAGCAGTACTTC. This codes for CASSFAFSGSHNEQYF.

Here the CDR3 DNA reads TGTGCCAGCAGCCCTCTCGCGGGAGGGACTTGGGAGACGCAGTATTTT. It codes for CASSPLAGGTWETQYF. The chain is built from TRBV11-2 and TRBJ2-3; 9 positions agree with TRBD2. The CDR3 is 16 amino acids. Germline V gives CDR1 SGHAT, CDR2 FQNNGV. V trimming: 5 bases; J trimming: 9 bases; junction bases outside the gene matches: 15.